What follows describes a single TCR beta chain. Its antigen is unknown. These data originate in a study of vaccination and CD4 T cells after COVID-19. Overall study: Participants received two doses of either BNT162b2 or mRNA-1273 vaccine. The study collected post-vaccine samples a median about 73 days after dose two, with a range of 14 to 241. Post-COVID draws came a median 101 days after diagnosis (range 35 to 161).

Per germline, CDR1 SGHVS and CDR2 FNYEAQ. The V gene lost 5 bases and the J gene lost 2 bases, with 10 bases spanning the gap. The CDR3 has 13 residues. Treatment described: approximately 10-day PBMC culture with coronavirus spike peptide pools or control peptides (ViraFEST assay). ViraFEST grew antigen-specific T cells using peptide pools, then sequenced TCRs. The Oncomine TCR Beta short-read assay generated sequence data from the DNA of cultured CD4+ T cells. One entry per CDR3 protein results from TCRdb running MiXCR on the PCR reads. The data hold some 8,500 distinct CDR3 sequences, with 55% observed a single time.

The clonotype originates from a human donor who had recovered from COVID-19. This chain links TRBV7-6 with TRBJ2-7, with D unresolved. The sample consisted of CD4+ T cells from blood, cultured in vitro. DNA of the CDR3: TGTGCCAGCAGCCGTGATGTTACCTACGAGCAGTACTTC. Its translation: CASSRDVTYEQYF.